This record covers a single TCR beta chain. Its antigen is undetermined. The data are from a study of T cell clonotyping in hematopoietic cell transplantation. Clones were read by immunoSEQ multiplex PCR, and TCRdb kept only the in-frame ones, dropping some. The sample has approximately 9,500 clones; roughly 79% are singletons. Whole-study findings and limits: Pathologically expanded recipient clonotypes increased progressively from day 30 to day 180 as diversity fell. Cells were unsorted, so CD4 and CD8 contributions were not separated.

Recipient blood drawn about 28 days pretransplant and days 30, 100, 180 after. The sequencing here drew on PBMCs, taken 30 days after allogeneic stem cell transplant. The receptor's source is a female patient between 35 and 55 years old who had an allogeneic stem cell transplant from a related donor, so T cells may come from the graft donor. Some clones in this sample may be carry-over from other donors' samples.

CDR3 loop: CATGQDPSEQYF. In DNA form, the CDR3 reads TGTGCCACAGGACAAGATCCCAGCGAGCAGTACTTC. V gene TRBV9 combines with J gene TRBJ2-5, with D perhaps TRBD1 (5 bases). The last part of the DNA fits TRBJ2-7 better; the J call may be wrong. Per germline, CDR1 SGDLS and CDR2 YYNGEE. The CDR3 covers 12 residues.